The entry below gives a single T cell receptor (beta chain) sequence along with its context. The antigen this receptor binds is unknown. No base-level quality is on record; no much larger clone is a single base apart. This sample stems from a study of control samples from healthy donors and cancer patients (dated by TCRdb to the early 2020s). Receptor libraries were prepared by the immunoSEQ multiplex PCR assay. The table was pulled from immuneACCESS by TCRdb, which kept in-frame rearrangements only. Such tables lose some clones; where checked, under half of the loss comes from unresolved V genes, and the rest has no known cause. The sample table shows 110,000 or so clones, and 70% to 85% are seen once. Clones ranked in the top ten supply around 6.2% of the sample. The V end loses 4 bases and the J end loses 0 bases, and a stretch of 18 bases separates them. The CDR3 sequence holds 17 residues, the cysteine and phenylalanine included. Only the CDR3 DNA is retained, 51 bases long and in frame from the first base. CDR1 is given as SGHAT and CDR2 as FQNNGV, both from the germline V gene.

The chain is made from TRBV11-2 and TRBJ1-2, with TRBD1 tentatively as D gene (5 bases match). This receptor was taken from a man younger than 30 in good health. Specimen: blood. The DNA sequence is given as TGTGCCAGCAGCTCCATTACCGGGGCCCTAGCTAACTATGGCTACACCTTC. Translated, this is CASSSITGALANYGYTF.